The 22 T cell receptor beta chains below come from one sample, sequenced in a study of T cell changes during pregnancy in multiple sclerosis. Sequenced by immunoSEQ multiplex PCR; TCRdb stores in-frame clones only, minus some. This sample carries almost 50,000 clones, around nine tenths of them seen once, and the ten largest clones take approximately 0.39%. This specimen was CD4+ T cells from peripheral blood mononuclear cells, taken in the second trimester of pregnancy. The receptor source for this set is a female donor in good health, enrolled as a control in a pregnancy study.

The rearrangement links TRBV9 to TRBJ1-1; D may be TRBD1 (6 bases). V dropped 0 bases and J dropped 4 bases, with 10 bases sitting between them. Looked up from germline, CDR1 is SGDLS and CDR2 is YYNGEE. The CDR3 totals 14 residues. CDR3 amino acids: CASSVEGGITEAFF. CDR3 coding DNA: TGTGCCAGCAGCGTAGAGGGGGGGATCACTGAAGCTTTCTTT.

On this clone: The sample has other DNA sequences that encode this CDR3 too. The genes are TRBV2 and TRBJ1-2; 9 bases are shared with TRBD1. The V gene's germline CDR1 is SNHLY and CDR2 FYNNEI. The CDR3 consists of 12 residues. Losses at the gene ends were 9 bases for V and 6 bases for J; bases not matched to a gene: 5. CDR3 sequence reads: CASSRTGDGYTF. The CDR3 DNA sequence: TGTGCCAGTAGTCGGACAGGGGATGGCTACACCTTC.

The chain combines TRBV18 with TRBJ1-1, with 9 nucleotides matching TRBD1. Per the germline V gene, CDR1 is KGHSH and CDR2 is LQKENI. The CDR3 has 14 amino acids. V lost 3 bases, J lost 4 bases, and 3 bases stayed unmatched. CDR3: CASSPMTGGTEAFF. In DNA form, the CDR3 reads TGTGCCAGCTCACCCATGACAGGGGGCACTGAAGCTTTCTTT.

The chain is built from TRBV7-2 and TRBJ1-2; perhaps TRBD1 as D (5 bases). Germline lookup yields CDR1 SGHTA and CDR2 FQGNSA. The CDR3 is 15 amino acids. Trimming took off 1 base at V and 1 base at J, with 10 bases between the two ends. In DNA form, the CDR3 reads TGTGCCAGCAGCTTAGAGGGTCAGGGTAACTATGGCTACACCTTC. The encoded protein is CASSLEGQGNYGYTF.

The CDR3 is CASSTTSTDTQYF. The CDR3 DNA is TGTGCCAGCAGCACCACTAGCACAGATACGCAGTATTTT. The rearrangement links TRBV5-6 to TRBJ2-3; D gene unclear. CDR1 and CDR2 from the germline V gene are SGHDT and YYEEEE. The CDR3 is 13 residues long. Trimming removed 4 bases from V and 0 bases from J, with 6 bases in between. Full variable domain (rest looked up from reference TRBV5-6 and TRBJ2-3): DAGVTQSPTHLIKTRGQQVTLRCSPKSGHDTVSWYQQALGQGPQFIFQYYEEEERQRGNFPDRFSGHQFPNYSSELNVNALLLGDSALYLCASSTTSTDTQYFGPGTRLTVL.

The genes are TRBV11-3 and TRBJ1-4; 8 positions agree with TRBD1. There are 15 residues in the CDR3. J gave up 7 bases and V 3 bases, and 7 bases lay outside the gene matches. Germline V gives CDR1 SGHNT, CDR2 YENEEA. The CDR3 DNA reads as TGTGCCAGCAGCTTGAACCAGGGGGCCCGTGAAAAACTGTTTTTT. Amino acid sequence: CASSLNQGAREKLFF.

This clone came up once. This chain connects TRBV6-5 to TRBJ1-2; no clear D. The germline CDR1 and CDR2 sequences are MNHEY and SVGAGI. The CDR3 covers 15 residues. Trimming took off 4 bases at V and 5 bases at J, with 17 bases between the two ends. The CDR3 loop reads CASSSRTDGVYGYTF. CDR3 DNA sequence: TGTGCCAGCAGTTCCCGGACCGACGGGGTGTATGGCTACACCTTC.

This rearrangement joins TRBV9 to TRBJ2-5; 8 bases fit TRBD2. V dropped 2 bases and J dropped 5; count of bases not matched to a gene: 11. The CDR3 loop spans 16 amino acids. Germline-derived CDR1 and CDR2 are SGDLS and YYNGEE. The DNA of the CDR3 is TGTGCCAGCAGCGTTAGCGGGGTCCTTCTCGTGGAGACCCAGTACTTC. Amino acid sequence: CASSVSGVLLVETQYF. Filled out from reference TRBV9 and TRBJ2-5, the complete variable domain reads DSGVTQTPKHLITATGQRVTLRCSPRSGDLSVYWYQQSLDQGLQFLIQYYNGEERAKGNILERFSAQQFPDLHSELNLSSLELGDSALYFCASSVSGVLLVETQYFGPGTRLLVL.

In its sample, this clone was seen once. The chain couples TRBV18 to TRBJ2-2; 7 bases map to TRBD1. The V gene's germline CDR1 is KGHSH and CDR2 LQKENI. Trimming took 2 bases from V and 6 from J; bases not matched to a gene: 3. This CDR3 region has 14 residues. The CDR3 DNA reads TGTGCCAGCTCACCAGACAGGGTGGCCGGGGAGCTGTTTTTT. It specifies CASSPDRVAGELFF.

CDR3 loop: CASNPGTRNTIYF. The CDR3 nucleotides are TGTGCCAGCAACCCCGGGACACGAAACACCATATATTTT. The chain has TRBV11-2 and TRBJ1-3; possible D gene TRBD1, 6 bases. This CDR3 has 13 residues. Germline CDR1 is SGHAT and CDR2 is FQNNGV. Trimming pared 7 bases from V and 5 bases from J, leaving 12 bases between.

This chain uses TRBV4-1 with TRBJ2-3; TRBD2 aligns across 12 bases. The CDR3 contains 17 residues. CDR1 and CDR2 (germline): MGHRA, YSYEKL. J gave up 8 bases and V 2 bases, and 11 bases lay outside the gene matches. CDR3 in DNA: TGCGCCAGCAGCCAATGGACCCTAGCGGGGGGGCGGGGTACGCAGTATTTT. Amino acids: CASSQWTLAGGRGTQYF.

V is TRBV5-1 and J is TRBJ2-1; 8 bases line up with TRBD2. Germline assignment: CDR1 SGHRS and CDR2 YFSETQ. J was trimmed by 4 bases and V by 2 bases; bases with no gene match: 5. There are 15 residues in the CDR3. The CDR3 loop reads CASSFGGGPYNEQFF. In nucleotides, the CDR3 is TGCGCCAGCAGCTTCGGCGGGGGGCCATACAATGAGCAGTTCTTC.

The chain recombines TRBV5-1 with TRBJ2-4; D is perhaps TRBD1 (6 bases). Between the trimmed V and J ends, which lost 7 bases and 3 bases, there was a span of 14 bases. Germline-derived CDR1 and CDR2 are SGHRS and YFSETQ. The CDR3 is made up of 14 amino acids. The CDR3: CASGLGGYKNIQYF. The CDR3 nucleotides are TGCGCCAGCGGATTAGGGGGATACAAAAACATTCAGTACTTC.

The V call is TRBV30, the J call TRBJ2-5, with D maybe TRBD2 (5 bases). The end of the DNA aligns better with TRBJ2-7, so the J call may be wrong. The CDR3 consists of 18 residues. Germline-derived CDR1 and CDR2 are GTSNPN and SVGIG (reference sequence). The CDR3 spells CAWSLTTPSGSGSYEQYF. CDR3 DNA: TGTGCCTGGAGTCTTACCACACCCTCGGGTTCGGGATCCTACGAGCAGTACTTC.

The J gene is TRBJ2-3, the V gene TRBV30; 14 positions agree with TRBD2. J was trimmed by 4 bases and V by 3 bases; bases with no gene match: 9. The CDR3 has 17 residues. In germline, CDR1 is GTSNPN, CDR2 SVGIG (reference sequence). CDR3 residues: CAWSALRTSGGPDTQYF. Here the CDR3 DNA reads TGTGCCTGGAGCGCCCTCCGGACTAGCGGGGGGCCAGATACGCAGTATTTT. Full variable domain (remainder filled in from reference TRBV30 and TRBJ2-3): SQTIHQWPATLVQPVGSPLSLECTVEGTSNPNLYWYRQAAGRGLQLLFYSVGIGQISSEVPQNLSASRPQDRQFILSSKKLLLSDSGFYLCAWSALRTSGGPDTQYFGPGTRLTVL.

CDR3 sequence: CASSAQTGAEAFF. In DNA, the CDR3 is TGTGCCAGTAGTGCCCAGACAGGGGCTGAAGCTTTCTTT. V usage is TRBV19 and J usage is TRBJ1-1, with TRBD1 matching 8 bases. Looked up from germline, CDR1 is LNHDA and CDR2 is SQIVND (reference sequence). With V trimmed by 5 bases and J by 6 bases, 5 bases remained unmatched. The CDR3 spans 13 residues.

The J gene is TRBJ1-1, the V gene TRBV7-2; D remains ambiguous. CDR1 is SGHTA and CDR2 is FQGNSA in the germline V gene. Trimming pared 2 bases from V and 5 bases from J, leaving 9 bases between. The CDR3 contains 13 residues. The CDR3 DNA reads as TGTGCCAGCAGCTTATCTCGGGAGACTGAAGCTTTCTTT. It is translated as CASSLSRETEAFF.

The V and J genes are TRBV4-3 and TRBJ2-2, with D perhaps matching TRBD2 (5 bases). This CDR3 region has 16 residues. From germline, CDR1 is LGHNA and CDR2 YSLEER. V lost 1 base to trimming and J lost 3 bases, with 12 bases between them. For the CDR3, the DNA is TGCGCCAGCAGCCAAGGCATCGGGGAGCACACCGGGGAGCTGTTTTTT. Its protein product is CASSQGIGEHTGELFF.

This clone was seen only once. The chain employs TRBV19 and TRBJ2-1, with a weak D call TRBD1 (5 bases). The CDR3 runs to 14 residues. V gave up 3 bases and J gave up 5 bases, with 11 bases separating them. Germline V gene data show CDR1 as LNHDA and CDR2 as SQIVND (reference sequence). The chain's CDR3 is CASSIRQPNNEQFF. As DNA, the CDR3 is TGTGCCAGTAGTATCAGACAGCCGAACAATGAGCAGTTCTTC.

The genes are TRBV29-1 and TRBJ2-5; weak D call: TRBD1 (5 bases). Deletions cut 7 bases from V and 1 base from J, with 13 bases between. Germline CDR1 and CDR2: SQVTM and ANQGSEA. The CDR3 has 13 amino acids. CDR3 coding DNA: TGCAGCGCCGACGACAGTACCCAAGAGACCCAGTACTTC. As protein: CSADDSTQETQYF.

The rearrangement joins TRBV7-2 to TRBJ2-7; D gene uncertain. Trimming removed 2 bases at V and 5 bases at J, with 13 bases between. Germline V CDR1 and CDR2: SGHTA, FQGNSA. The CDR3 is made up of 14 amino acids. The CDR3 spells CASSLSGPTHEQYF. DNA of the CDR3: TGTGCCAGCAGCTTAAGTGGCCCGACACACGAGCAGTACTTC. Full variable domain (remainder filled in from reference TRBV7-2 and TRBJ2-7): GAGVSQSPSNKVTEKGKDVELRCDPISGHTALYWYRQSLGQGLEFLIYFQGNSAPDKSGLPSDRFSAERTGGSVSTLTIQRTQQEDSAVYLCASSLSGPTHEQYFGPGTRLTVT.

This chain uses TRBV10-3 with TRBJ2-4; 7 bases are shared with TRBD1. The trim removed 10 bases at V and 5 bases at J, leaving 5 bases unmatched. Germline V gene sequence: CDR1 ENHRY, CDR2 SYGVKD. The CDR3 is made up of 12 amino acids. In nucleotides, the CDR3 is TGTGCCACCCGGGACAGAGAAAACATTCAGTACTTC. Translated, it gives CATRDRENIQYF.